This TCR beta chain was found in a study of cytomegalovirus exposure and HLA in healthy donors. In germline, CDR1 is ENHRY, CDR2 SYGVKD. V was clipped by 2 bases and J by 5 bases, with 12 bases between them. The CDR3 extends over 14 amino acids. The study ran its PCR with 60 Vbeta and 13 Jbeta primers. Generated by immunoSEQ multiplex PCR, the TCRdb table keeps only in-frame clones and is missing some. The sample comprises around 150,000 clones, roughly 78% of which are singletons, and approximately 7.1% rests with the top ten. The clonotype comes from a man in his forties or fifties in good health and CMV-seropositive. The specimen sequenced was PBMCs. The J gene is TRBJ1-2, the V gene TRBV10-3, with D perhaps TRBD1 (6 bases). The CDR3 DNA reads TGTGCCATCAGTGAGCCTTCAGGGGTTTATGGCTACACCTTC. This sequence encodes CAISEPSGVYGYTF.